This passage covers 26 T cell receptor beta chains from one sample sequenced in a study of PD-L1 blockade in urothelial cancer. This table comes from immunoSEQ multiplex PCR, and its TCRdb copy is limited to in-frame clones, with some not included. The sample carries about 130,000 clones, approximately 84% recorded once. Documented time point: pretreatment peripheral blood. Sequencing used PBMCs, obtained around atezolizumab (anti-PD-L1) treatment. These receptors were obtained from a man aged 50-59 years with urothelial cancer.

J is TRBJ1-2 and V is TRBV9; perhaps TRBD1 as D (5 bases). In germline, CDR1 is SGDLS, CDR2 YYNGEE. This CDR3 has 12 amino acids. V was trimmed by 2 bases and J by 8 bases, leaving 10 bases between them. CDR3 nucleotide sequence: TGTGCCAGCAGCGTCACAGGATACGGCTACACCTTC. This sequence encodes CASSVTGYGYTF.

This clone was seen ten or more times. V gene TRBV19 combines with J gene TRBJ1-5; possible D gene TRBD1, 6 bases. CDR1 LNHDA and CDR2 SQIVND come from the germline V gene (reference sequence). The CDR3 sequence is 15 residues long. V shed 2 bases and J shed 6 bases, with 14 bases lying between them. In nucleotides, the CDR3 is TGTGCCAGTAGTATATGGGGGCAGGGAACTCAGCCCCAGCATTTT. It codes for CASSIWGQGTQPQHF.

This clone was seen a few times. The CDR3 loop reads CASSQGVRRRDYDNEQFF. In DNA form, the CDR3 reads TGCGCCAGCAGCCAAGGTGTGCGGAGGCGGGATTACGACAATGAGCAGTTCTTC. The chain joins TRBV4-1 to TRBJ2-1; D might be TRBD2 (6 bases). The germline V gene has CDR1 MGHRA and CDR2 YSYEKL. V was cut by 1 base and J by 5 bases, with 21 bases left in between. The CDR3 has 18 residues.

This chain connects TRBV28 to TRBJ1-1; maybe TRBD1 (6 bases). Germline CDR1 and CDR2: MDHEN and SYDVKM. V dropped 3 bases and J dropped 4 bases, with 18 bases sitting between them. This CDR3 comprises 16 residues. CDR3 region: CASSLKQGIRGTEAFF. DNA for the CDR3: TGTGCCAGCAGTTTGAAACAGGGTATCAGGGGCACTGAAGCTTTCTTT.

The rearrangement uses TRBV7-8 and TRBJ2-7; possible D gene TRBD2, 6 bases. The CDR3 is 16 amino acids. CDR1 SGHVS and CDR2 FQNEAQ come from the germline V gene. Trimming took 5 bases from V and 5 from J, leaving 22 bases between them. The CDR3 DNA sequence: TGTGCCAGCAGCCCCGGAACGGGCGGGATTCGCCACGAGCAGTACTTC. It encodes CASSPGTGGIRHEQYF.

J is TRBJ2-7 and V is TRBV28; maybe TRBD2 (7 bases). Germline V lookup: CDR1 MDHEN, CDR2 SYDVKM. Trimming removed 2 bases at V and 3 bases at J, with 14 bases between. The CDR3 loop spans 15 amino acids. The chain's CDR3 is CASSLSGGALYEQYF. The CDR3 region has the DNA TGTGCCAGCAGTTTAAGTGGGGGGGCTCTCTACGAGCAGTACTTC. The full variable domain, completed using reference TRBV28 and TRBJ2-7, is DVKVTQSSRYLVKRTGEKVFLECVQDMDHENMFWYRQDPGLGLRLIYFSYDVKMKEKGDIPEGYSVSREKKERFSLILESASTNQTSMYLCASSLSGGALYEQYFGPGTRLTVT.

The genes are TRBV5-1 and TRBJ2-5; TRBD1 is a possible D gene (6 bases). The CDR3 spans 14 residues. The V gene lost 6 bases and the J gene lost 2 bases, with 14 bases spanning the gap. Germline V gene sequence: CDR1 SGHRS, CDR2 YFSETQ. This CDR3 reads CASTRQDAQETQYF. The CDR3 DNA reads as TGCGCCAGCACCCGACAGGATGCACAAGAGACCCAGTACTTC.

The chain uses TRBV27 and TRBJ2-1, with 7 bases matching TRBD1. The CDR3 totals 15 residues. Germline CDR1 and CDR2: MNHEY and SMNVEV (reference sequence). Losses at the gene ends were 5 bases for V and 4 bases for J; bases not matched to a gene: 8. CDR3 coding DNA: TGTGCCAGCAGTCAGCTGGGACAGTTGTACAATGAGCAGTTCTTC. It encodes CASSQLGQLYNEQFF.

This clone appeared a single time. The gene calls are TRBV6-5 and TRBJ1-5, with TRBD1 matching 8 bases. Germline CDR1 is MNHEY and CDR2 is SVGAGI. V lost 6 bases to trimming and J lost 0 bases; unmatched junction nucleotides: 4. The CDR3 is 15 amino acids. DNA of the CDR3: TGTGCCAGCAGCGGAGGACAGGGTAGCAATCAGCCCCAGCATTTT. It yields the protein CASSGGQGSNQPQHF.

This clone was recorded once. The V and J genes are TRBV15 and TRBJ2-7, with D uncertain. The CDR3 is 13 residues long. Trimming took 5 bases from V and 6 from J, leaving 14 bases between them. Per the germline V gene, CDR1 is LNHNV and CDR2 is YYDKDF (reference sequence). In DNA form, the CDR3 reads TGTGCCACCAGCGGCGGCCCGTTGACCGAGCAGTACTTC. Amino acid sequence: CATSGGPLTEQYF.

CDR3 nucleotides: TGTGCCAGTAGACCGCTGGGGGGGGATGAGCAGTACTTC. Its protein product is CASRPLGGDEQYF. The chain employs TRBV19 and TRBJ2-7; 7 nucleotides match TRBD2. The CDR3 is 13 residues long. V lost 6 bases to trimming and J lost 7 bases; unmatched junction nucleotides: 9. The germline gives CDR1 LNHDA, CDR2 SQIVND (reference sequence).

CDR3 loop: CASSPSGMGETQYF. The CDR3 nucleotides read TGTGCCAGCAGCCCTAGCGGGATGGGGGAGACCCAGTACTTC. The J gene is TRBJ2-5, the V gene TRBV11-1; 9 nucleotides match TRBD2. The V gene end was trimmed by 5 bases and the J gene end by 5 bases; junction bases not matched to a gene: 6. Germline CDR1 is SGHAT and CDR2 is FQDESV (reference sequence). The CDR3 consists of 14 residues.

This sequence joins TRBV2 and TRBJ2-7, with 8 positions matching TRBD1. Germline V gene data show CDR1 as SNHLY and CDR2 as FYNNEI. V shed 6 bases and J 7 bases; nucleotides not matched to a gene: 11. The CDR3 runs 14 residues. The CDR3 is CASSADRGVGEQYF. In DNA form, the CDR3 reads TGTGCCAGCAGCGCCGACAGGGGTGTGGGGGAGCAGTACTTC.

The rearrangement uses TRBV29-1 and TRBJ2-3; D possibly corresponds to TRBD1 (6 bases). V lost 6 bases to trimming and J lost 4 bases, with 14 bases between them. In germline, CDR1 is SQVTM, CDR2 ANQGSEA. The CDR3 is made up of 13 amino acids. CDR3 nucleotides: TGCAGCGTCCGACACAGGGCCGCAGATACGCAGTATTTT. It codes for CSVRHRAADTQYF.

V usage is TRBV6-1 and J usage is TRBJ2-6, with D tentatively TRBD1 (6 bases). Germline V lookup: CDR1 MNHNS, CDR2 SASEGT. Trimming stripped 1 base from V and 2 bases from J, with 6 bases between. The CDR3 consists of 15 residues. CDR3 sequence reads: CASSEGTAGANVLTF. The CDR3 DNA sequence: TGTGCCAGCAGTGAAGGGACAGCTGGGGCCAACGTCCTGACTTTC.

The gene calls are TRBV27 and TRBJ2-3, with D perhaps TRBD1 (5 bases). The CDR3 sequence is 13 residues long. Germline V CDR1 and CDR2: MNHEY, SMNVEV (reference sequence). V lost 3 bases to trimming and J lost 7 bases, with 11 bases between them. CDR3 DNA: TGTGCCAGCAGTTTCCAGGGTCCCAATACGCAGTATTTT. Its protein product is CASSFQGPNTQYF.

The chain employs TRBV5-4 and TRBJ1-4, with D perhaps matching TRBD1 (6 bases). Germline assignment: CDR1 SGHNT and CDR2 YYREEE (reference sequence). Trimming took 1 base from V and 4 from J, leaving 11 bases between them. The CDR3 covers 15 residues. This CDR3 is CASSLQGQRNEKLFF. CDR3 DNA sequence: TGTGCCAGCAGCTTGCAGGGACAACGTAATGAAAAACTGTTTTTT.

The chain is built from TRBV15 and TRBJ1-2; D not resolved. Trimming stripped 7 bases from V and 7 bases from J, with 16 bases between. This CDR3 region has 13 residues. Looked up from germline, CDR1 is LNHNV and CDR2 is YYDKDF (reference sequence). CDR3 region: CATKAGSTRGYTF. The DNA for the CDR3 is TGTGCCACCAAGGCCGGGTCCACTCGTGGCTACACCTTC.

This clone appeared once. Written as DNA, the CDR3 is TGTGCCAGCAGCCGTGGGGAGGGGCTGTACGAGCAGTACTTC. Amino acid sequence: CASSRGEGLYEQYF. The gene calls are TRBV7-6 and TRBJ2-7; 7 bases align to TRBD2. The junction had 8 bases not matched to a gene; V was cut back by 5 bases and J by 4 bases. Per germline, CDR1 SGHVS and CDR2 FNYEAQ. The CDR3 has 14 amino acids.

The V gene is TRBV6-6, the J gene TRBJ1-1; D is possibly TRBD1 (5 bases). The germline CDR1 and CDR2 sequences are MNHNY and SVGAGI (reference sequence). V was cut by 7 bases and J by 5 bases, with 17 bases left in between. The CDR3 extends over 14 amino acids. The CDR3, as DNA: TGTGCCAGCAAGGAGGGGCAGTTCTTGACTGAAGCTTTCTTT. Translation: CASKEGQFLTEAFF.

CDR3 DNA: TGTGCCAGCAGCTCACAGGGCTTAGTCGGCTACGAGCAGTACTTC. This translates into CASSSQGLVGYEQYF. The chain is built from TRBV7-2 and TRBJ2-7, with D perhaps TRBD1 (6 bases). The CDR3 is made up of 15 amino acids. Per germline, CDR1 SGHTA and CDR2 FQGNSA. Trimming took 4 bases from V and 3 from J, leaving 16 bases between them.

V and J are TRBV15 and TRBJ2-7; the match to TRBD2 covers 10 bases. J was trimmed by 3 bases and V by 5 bases; bases with no gene match: 4. The germline gives CDR1 LNHNV, CDR2 YYDKDF (reference sequence). This CDR3 is 14 amino acids long. The CDR3 DNA reads as TGTGCCACCAGCCCTTGGACTAGCGGCTACGAGCAGTACTTC. Translating gives CATSPWTSGYEQYF.

The rearrangement joins TRBV4-2 to TRBJ2-2; 8 nucleotides match TRBD2. The V segment lost 3 bases and the J segment 7 bases; nucleotides outside the gene matches: 7. The CDR3 sequence is 15 residues long. Germline CDR1 reads LGHNA; CDR2 reads YNFKEQ. The CDR3 DNA sequence: TGTGCCAGCAGCCAGACGGGAGGGCCAAGCGGGGAGCTGTTTTTT. This translates into CASSQTGGPSGELFF.

The J gene is TRBJ2-1, the V gene TRBV7-9, with 10 bases lining up with TRBD2. Looked up from germline, CDR1 is SEHNR and CDR2 is FQNEAQ (reference sequence). After removal of 4 bases from V and 8 bases from J, the junction contained 14 bases not matched to a gene. The CDR3 length is 17 residues. CDR3 sequence reads: CASSWTMGSGRGDEQFF. DNA for the CDR3: TGTGCCAGCAGCTGGACTATGGGGAGCGGGAGGGGCGATGAGCAGTTCTTC.

This chain joins TRBV6-6 and TRBJ1-5; 7 nucleotides match TRBD1. This CDR3 has 14 amino acids. V gave up 5 bases and J gave up 5 bases; unmatched junction bases: 6. CDR1 and CDR2 from the germline V gene are MNHNY and SVGAGI (reference sequence). CDR3 in amino acids: CASSTPGGYQPQHF. Written as DNA, the CDR3 is TGTGCCAGCAGTACCCCAGGGGGGTATCAGCCCCAGCATTTT.

This chain links TRBV6-5 with TRBJ2-2; 12 nucleotides align to TRBD1. The CDR3 sequence is 14 residues long. Germline V gene data show CDR1 as MNHEY and CDR2 as SVGAGI. The V and J ends lost 8 bases and 7 bases, in that order; junction bases with no gene match: 5. The chain's CDR3 is CASGDRGLVGELFF. CDR3 sequence (DNA): TGTGCCAGCGGGGACAGGGGGCTCGTCGGGGAGCTGTTTTTT.